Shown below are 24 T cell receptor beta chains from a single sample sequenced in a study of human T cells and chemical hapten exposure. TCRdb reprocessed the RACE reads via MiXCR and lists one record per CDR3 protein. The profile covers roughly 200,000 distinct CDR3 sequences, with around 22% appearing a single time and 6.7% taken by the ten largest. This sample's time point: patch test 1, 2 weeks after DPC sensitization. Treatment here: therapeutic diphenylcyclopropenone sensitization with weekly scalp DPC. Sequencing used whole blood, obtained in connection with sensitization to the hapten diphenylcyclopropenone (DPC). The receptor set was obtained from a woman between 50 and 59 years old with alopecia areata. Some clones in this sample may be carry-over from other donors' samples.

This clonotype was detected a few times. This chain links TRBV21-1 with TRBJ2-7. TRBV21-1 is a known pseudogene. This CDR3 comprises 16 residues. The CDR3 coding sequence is TGTGCCAGCAGCAAACGAAGAGCCTTAGATAGCTACGAGCAGTACTTC. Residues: CASSKRRALDSYEQYF.

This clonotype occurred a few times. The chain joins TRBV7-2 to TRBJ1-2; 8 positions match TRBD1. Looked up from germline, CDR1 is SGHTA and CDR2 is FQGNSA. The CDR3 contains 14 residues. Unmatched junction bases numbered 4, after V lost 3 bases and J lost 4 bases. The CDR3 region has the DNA TGTGCCAGCAGCTTGACAGGGGCCACCTATGGCTACACCTTC. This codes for CASSLTGATYGYTF.

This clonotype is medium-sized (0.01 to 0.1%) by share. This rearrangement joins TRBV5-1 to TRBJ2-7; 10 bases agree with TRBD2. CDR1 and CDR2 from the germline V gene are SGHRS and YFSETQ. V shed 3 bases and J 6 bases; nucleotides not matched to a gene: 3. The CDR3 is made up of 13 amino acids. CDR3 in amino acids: CASSSSSGSEQYF. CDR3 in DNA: TGCGCCAGCAGCTCCTCTAGCGGGAGCGAGCAGTACTTC.

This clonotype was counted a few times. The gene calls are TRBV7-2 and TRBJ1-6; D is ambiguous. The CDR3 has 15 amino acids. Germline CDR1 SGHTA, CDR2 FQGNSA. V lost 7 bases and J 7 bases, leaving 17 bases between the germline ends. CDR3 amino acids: CASTPRISSNSPLHF. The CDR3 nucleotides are TGTGCCAGCACCCCCCGGATTTCAAGCAATTCACCCCTCCACTTT.

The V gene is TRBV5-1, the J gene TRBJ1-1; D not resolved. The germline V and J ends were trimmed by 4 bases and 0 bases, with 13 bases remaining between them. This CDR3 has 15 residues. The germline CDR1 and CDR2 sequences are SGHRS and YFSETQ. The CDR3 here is CASSAGSLLNTEAFF. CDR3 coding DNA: TGCGCCAGCAGCGCCGGATCACTACTGAACACTGAAGCTTTCTTT.

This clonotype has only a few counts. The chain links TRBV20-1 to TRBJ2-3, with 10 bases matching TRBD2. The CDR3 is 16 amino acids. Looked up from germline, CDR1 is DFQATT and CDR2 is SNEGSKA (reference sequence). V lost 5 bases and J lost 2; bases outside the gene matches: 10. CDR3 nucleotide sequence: TGCAGTGCTCCCTCCCTGACTAGCGGGCCCACAGATACGCAGTATTTT. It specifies CSAPSLTSGPTDTQYF.

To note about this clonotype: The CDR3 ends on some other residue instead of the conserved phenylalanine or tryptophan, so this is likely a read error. DNA of the CDR3: TGTGCCAGCAGCTTAAATAGCGGTAGGGGCTTTGACGAGCAGTACATC. Translation: CASSLNSGRGFDEQYI. The chain uses TRBV7-2 and TRBJ2-7, with D possibly being TRBD2 (6 bases). V was shortened by 2 bases and J by 5 bases, with 19 bases between the two germline ends. The CDR3 is made up of 16 amino acids. Germline assignment: CDR1 SGHTA and CDR2 FQGNSA.

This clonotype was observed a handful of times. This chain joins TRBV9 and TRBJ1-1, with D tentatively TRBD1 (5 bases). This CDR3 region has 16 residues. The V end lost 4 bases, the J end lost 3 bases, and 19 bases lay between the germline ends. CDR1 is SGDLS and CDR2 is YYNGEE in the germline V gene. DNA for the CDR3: TGTGCCAGCAGCCCACCCCCTCAGGGAGTCTACACTGAAGCTTTCTTT. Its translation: CASSPPPQGVYTEAFF.

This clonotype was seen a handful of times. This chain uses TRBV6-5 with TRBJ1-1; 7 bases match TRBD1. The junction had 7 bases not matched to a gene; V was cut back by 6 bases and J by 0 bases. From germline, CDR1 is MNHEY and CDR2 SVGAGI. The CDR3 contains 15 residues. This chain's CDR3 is CASRTDRAMNTEAFF. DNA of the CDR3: TGTGCCAGCAGAACCGACAGGGCCATGAACACTGAAGCTTTCTTT.

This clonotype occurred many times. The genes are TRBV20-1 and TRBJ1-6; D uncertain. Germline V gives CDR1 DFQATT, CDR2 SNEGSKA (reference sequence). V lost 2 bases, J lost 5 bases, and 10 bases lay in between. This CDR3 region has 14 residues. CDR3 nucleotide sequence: TGCAGTGCTAGAAATCAGGCTAATAATTCACCCCTCCACTTT. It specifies CSARNQANNSPLHF.

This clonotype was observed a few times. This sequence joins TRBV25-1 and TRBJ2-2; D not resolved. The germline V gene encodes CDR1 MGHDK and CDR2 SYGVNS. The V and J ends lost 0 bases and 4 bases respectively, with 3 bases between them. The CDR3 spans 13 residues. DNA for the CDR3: TGTGCCAGCAGTGAATACGGCACCGGGGAGCTGTTTTTT. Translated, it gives CASSEYGTGELFF.

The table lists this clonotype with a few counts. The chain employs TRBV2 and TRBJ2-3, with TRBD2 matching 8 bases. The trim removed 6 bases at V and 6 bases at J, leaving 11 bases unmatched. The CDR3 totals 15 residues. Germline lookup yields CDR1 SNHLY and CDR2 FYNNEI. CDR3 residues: CASSERAGGPDTQYF. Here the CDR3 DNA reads TGTGCCAGCAGCGAGCGGGCGGGAGGACCTGATACGCAGTATTTT.

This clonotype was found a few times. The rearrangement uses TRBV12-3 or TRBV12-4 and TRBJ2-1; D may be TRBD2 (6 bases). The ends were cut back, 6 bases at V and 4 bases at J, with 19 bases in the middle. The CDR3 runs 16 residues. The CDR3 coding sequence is TGTGCCAGCAGCCTAACGGGACTCCGAAAATACAATGAGCAGTTCTTC. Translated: CASSLTGLRKYNEQFF.

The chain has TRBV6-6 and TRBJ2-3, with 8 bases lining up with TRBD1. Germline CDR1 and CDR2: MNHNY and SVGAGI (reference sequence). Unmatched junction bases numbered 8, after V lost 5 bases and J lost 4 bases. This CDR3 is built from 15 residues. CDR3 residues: CASSDRGARADTQYF. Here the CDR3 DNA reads TGTGCCAGCAGTGACAGGGGCGCTCGTGCAGATACGCAGTATTTT.

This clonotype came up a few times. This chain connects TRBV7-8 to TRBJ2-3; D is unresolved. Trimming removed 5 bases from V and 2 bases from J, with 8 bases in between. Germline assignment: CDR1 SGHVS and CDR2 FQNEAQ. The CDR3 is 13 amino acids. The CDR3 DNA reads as TGTGCCAGCAGCCCATATCACACAGATACGCAGTATTTT. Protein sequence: CASSPYHTDTQYF.

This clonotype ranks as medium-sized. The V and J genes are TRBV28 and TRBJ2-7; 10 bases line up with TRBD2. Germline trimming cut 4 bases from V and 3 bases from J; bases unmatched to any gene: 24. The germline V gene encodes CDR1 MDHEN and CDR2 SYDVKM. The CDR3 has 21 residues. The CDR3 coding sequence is TGTGCCAGCAGTTCTTATGGGGTTGGGCTAGCGGGAGTCGTCTACGTCTACGAGCAGTACTTC. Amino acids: CASSSYGVGLAGVVYVYEQYF. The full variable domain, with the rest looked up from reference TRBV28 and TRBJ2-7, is DVKVTQSSRYLVKRTGEKVFLECVQDMDHENMFWYRQDPGLGLRLIYFSYDVKMKEKGDIPEGYSVSREKKERFSLILESASTNQTSMYLCASSSYGVGLAGVVYVYEQYFGPGTRLTVT.

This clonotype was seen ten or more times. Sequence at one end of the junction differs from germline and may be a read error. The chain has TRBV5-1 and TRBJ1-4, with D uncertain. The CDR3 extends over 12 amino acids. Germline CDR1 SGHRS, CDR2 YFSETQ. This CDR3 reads CASSLANEKLFF. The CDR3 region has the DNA TGTGCCAGCAGCTTGGCGAATGAAAAACTGTTTTTT.

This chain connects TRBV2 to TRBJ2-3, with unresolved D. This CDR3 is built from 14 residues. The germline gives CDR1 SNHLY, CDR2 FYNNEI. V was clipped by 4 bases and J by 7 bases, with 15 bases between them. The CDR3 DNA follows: TGTGCCAGCAGTGTAAGGGCTGGACGGAATACGCAGTATTTT. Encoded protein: CASSVRAGRNTQYF.

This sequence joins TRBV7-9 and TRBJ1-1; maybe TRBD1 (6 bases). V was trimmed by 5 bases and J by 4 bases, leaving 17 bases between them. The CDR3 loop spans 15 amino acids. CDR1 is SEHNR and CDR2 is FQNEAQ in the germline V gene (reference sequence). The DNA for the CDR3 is TGTGCCAGCAGCAGGACAAGGGGGGAGGGCACTGAAGCTTTCTTT. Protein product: CASSRTRGEGTEAFF.

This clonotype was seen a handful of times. The chain's CDR3 is CASSPPGRAANGYTF. The CDR3 bases are TGTGCCAGCTCACCACCGGGCAGGGCCGCTAATGGCTACACCTTC. The V call is TRBV18, the J call TRBJ1-2; TRBD1 might be the D (5 bases). Germline V gene sequence: CDR1 KGHSH, CDR2 LQKENI. This CDR3 spans 15 amino acids. V was cut by 0 bases and J by 6 bases, with 14 bases left in between.

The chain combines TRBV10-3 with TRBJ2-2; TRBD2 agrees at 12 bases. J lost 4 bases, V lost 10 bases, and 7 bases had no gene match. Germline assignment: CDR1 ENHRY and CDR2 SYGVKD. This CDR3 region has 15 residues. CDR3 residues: CATSGLAGSTGELFF. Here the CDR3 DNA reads TGTGCCACCTCAGGACTAGCGGGGTCCACCGGGGAGCTGTTTTTT.

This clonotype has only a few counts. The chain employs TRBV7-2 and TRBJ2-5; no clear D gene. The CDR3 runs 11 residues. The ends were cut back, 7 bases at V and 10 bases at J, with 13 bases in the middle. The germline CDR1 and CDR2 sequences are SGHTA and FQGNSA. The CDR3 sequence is CASTSKVGQYF. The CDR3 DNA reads TGTGCCAGCACCTCCAAAGTAGGCCAGTACTTC.

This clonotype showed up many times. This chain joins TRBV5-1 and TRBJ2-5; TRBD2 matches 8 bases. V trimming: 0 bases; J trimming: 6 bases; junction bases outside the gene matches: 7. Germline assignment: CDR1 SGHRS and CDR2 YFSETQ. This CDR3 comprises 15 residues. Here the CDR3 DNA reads TGCGCCAGCAGCTTGGAAGCGGGAGCTACGAAGACCCAGTACTTC. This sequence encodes CASSLEAGATKTQYF.

CDR3 sequence reads: CASAGGKPNSPLHF. The CDR3 bases are TGTGCCAGCGCCGGTGGAAAGCCGAATTCACCCCTCCACTTT. The rearrangement joins TRBV6-6 to TRBJ1-6; D is unresolved. The CDR3 length is 14 residues. Germline lookup yields CDR1 MNHNY and CDR2 SVGAGI (reference sequence). V lost 8 bases to trimming and J lost 7 bases, with 15 bases between them.